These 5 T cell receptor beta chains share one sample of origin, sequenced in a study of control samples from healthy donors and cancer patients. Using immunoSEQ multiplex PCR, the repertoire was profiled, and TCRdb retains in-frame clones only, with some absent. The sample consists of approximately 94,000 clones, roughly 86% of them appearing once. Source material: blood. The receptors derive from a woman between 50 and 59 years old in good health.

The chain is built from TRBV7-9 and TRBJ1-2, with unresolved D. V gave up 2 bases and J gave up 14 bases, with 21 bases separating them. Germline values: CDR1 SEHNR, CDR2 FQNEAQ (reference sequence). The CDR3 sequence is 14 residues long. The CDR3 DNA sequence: TGTGCCAGCAGCTTACCACCCGGTAGTATGGCTTCAACCTTC. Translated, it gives CASSLPPGSMASTF.

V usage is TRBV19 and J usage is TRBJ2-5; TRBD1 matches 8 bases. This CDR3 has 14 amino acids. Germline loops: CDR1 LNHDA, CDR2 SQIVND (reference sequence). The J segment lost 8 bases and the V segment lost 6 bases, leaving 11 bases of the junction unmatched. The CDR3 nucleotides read TGTGCCAGTAGCGGACAGGGAACCTCAGGAACCCAGTACTTC. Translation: CASSGQGTSGTQYF.

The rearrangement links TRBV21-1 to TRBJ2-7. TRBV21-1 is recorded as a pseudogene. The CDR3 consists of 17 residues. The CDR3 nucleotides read TGTGCCACTCTCAGGAAGACTCAAACATTCCTCCTCTACGAGCAGTACTTC. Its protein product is CATLRKTQTFLLYEQYF.

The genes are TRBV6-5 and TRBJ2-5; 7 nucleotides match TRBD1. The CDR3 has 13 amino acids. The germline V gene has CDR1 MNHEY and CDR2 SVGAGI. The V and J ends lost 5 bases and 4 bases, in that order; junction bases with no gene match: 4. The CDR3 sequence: CASSKNRGETQYF. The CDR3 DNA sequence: TGTGCCAGCAGTAAGAACAGGGGAGAGACCCAGTACTTC.

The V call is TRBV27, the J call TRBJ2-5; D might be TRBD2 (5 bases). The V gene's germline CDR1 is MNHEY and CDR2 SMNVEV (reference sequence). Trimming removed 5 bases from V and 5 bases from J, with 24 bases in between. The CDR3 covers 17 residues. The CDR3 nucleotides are TGTGCCAGCAGTCCAACCTTCGAGCGGATGCGGTTGGAGACCCAGTACTTC. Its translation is CASSPTFERMRLETQYF.